The 6 T cell receptor beta chains listed next were all sequenced from one sample in a study of OX40 agonist ivuxolimab in advanced cancers. Produced via immunoSEQ multiplex PCR; TCRdb's table is partial and in-frame only. The sample lists 80,000 to 95,000 clones; more than 80% were seen once. Sample: CD4+ or CD8+ T cells sorted from blood, taken in a trial of the OX40 agonist ivuxolimab. All receptors derive from an adult with an advanced solid tumor such as melanoma, head and neck, liver or kidney cancer.

V is TRBV4-1 and J is TRBJ2-7; 9 bases are a match to TRBD2. V shed 3 bases and J 2 bases; nucleotides not matched to a gene: 2. CDR3 length: 14 amino acids. CDR1 and CDR2 from the germline V gene are MGHRA and YSYEKL. The CDR3 DNA follows: TGCGCCAGCAGCCAGTCTAGCGGGACCTACGAGCAGTACTTC. It codes for CASSQSSGTYEQYF.

V gene TRBV5-5 combines with J gene TRBJ1-2; D call uncertain. This CDR3 is 13 amino acids long. Looked up from germline, CDR1 is SGHKS and CDR2 is YYEKEE (reference sequence). V lost 4 bases and J lost 8, with 15 bases in between. CDR3 residues: CASSLAPAWGYTF. The CDR3 DNA follows: TGTGCCAGCAGCCTCGCTCCTGCCTGGGGCTACACCTTC. Looking up the rest from reference TRBV5-5 and TRBJ1-2 gives the full variable domain: DAGVTQSPTHLIKTRGQQVTLRCSPISGHKSVSWYQQVLGQGPQFIFQYYEKEERGRGNFPDRFSARQFPNYSSELNVNALLLGDSALYLCASSLAPAWGYTFGSGTRLTVV.

This chain's CDR3 is CASSLTGLGGNEQFF. In DNA form, the CDR3 reads TGTGCCAGCAGTTTAACGGGACTAGGGGGAAATGAGCAGTTCTTC. V gene TRBV28 combines with J gene TRBJ2-1; 8 positions match TRBD2. V trimming: 2 bases; J trimming: 7 bases; junction bases outside the gene matches: 7. Germline loops: CDR1 MDHEN, CDR2 SYDVKM. This CDR3 contains 15 residues.

This clone was counted between two and nine times. The chain employs TRBV5-6 and TRBJ2-2; no reliable D call. The V end lost 2 bases, the J end lost 6 bases, and 5 bases lay between the germline ends. This CDR3 region has 12 residues. Germline CDR1 is SGHDT and CDR2 is YYEEEE. The CDR3 DNA reads as TGTGCCAGCAGCTTCGTGCCCGGGGAGCTGTTTTTT. It translates to CASSFVPGELFF.

The CDR3 bases are TGTGCCTGCGACAGCTTCGTTAATTCACCCCTCCACTTT. It translates to CACDSFVNSPLHF. The chain combines TRBV30 with TRBJ1-6; D perhaps matches TRBD1 (5 bases). The CDR3 totals 13 residues. Trimming removed 6 bases from V and 6 bases from J, with 12 bases in between. CDR1 GTSNPN and CDR2 SVGIG come from the germline V gene (reference sequence).

The chain couples TRBV11-2 to TRBJ2-3, with D perhaps given as TRBD1 or TRBD2 (5 bases each). Trimming took 1 base from V and 4 from J, leaving 6 bases between them. The CDR3 has 13 residues. Per the germline V gene, CDR1 is SGHAT and CDR2 is FQNNGV. CDR3 sequence (DNA): TGTGCCAGCAGCTTAGGAGGGGCAGATACGCAGTATTTT. As protein: CASSLGGADTQYF.